Shown below are 7 T cell receptor beta chains from a single sample sequenced in a study of T cell changes during pregnancy in multiple sclerosis. Clones were read by immunoSEQ multiplex PCR, and TCRdb kept only the in-frame ones, dropping some. The sample holds approximately 57,000 clones; 90% to 95% are singletons and the top ten take about 0.21%. Specimen: CD4+ T cells from peripheral blood mononuclear cells, collected in the second trimester of pregnancy. All receptors derive from a female donor with multiple sclerosis, enrolled in a pregnancy study.

The chain has TRBV18 and TRBJ1-4, with D hard to call. This CDR3 has 19 residues. V was shortened by 2 bases and J by 2 bases, with 21 bases between the two germline ends. Germline V CDR1 and CDR2: KGHSH, LQKENI. CDR3 sequence: CASSPLVQTPGRTNEKLFF. CDR3 in DNA: TGTGCCAGCTCACCATTAGTCCAGACCCCCGGCAGGACTAATGAAAAACTGTTTTTT.

In its sample, this clone was seen once. The chain carries TRBV9 and TRBJ1-2; TRBD1 matches 7 bases. CDR1 and CDR2 from the germline V gene are SGDLS and YYNGEE. The CDR3 loop spans 14 amino acids. V dropped 4 bases and J dropped 3; count of bases not matched to a gene: 6. CDR3 nucleotides: TGTGCCAGCAGCACTCAGGGGGAATACTATGGCTACACCTTC. Protein sequence: CASSTQGEYYGYTF. The full variable domain, with the rest looked up from reference TRBV9 and TRBJ1-2, is DSGVTQTPKHLITATGQRVTLRCSPRSGDLSVYWYQQSLDQGLQFLIQYYNGEERAKGNILERFSAQQFPDLHSELNLSSLELGDSALYFCASSTQGEYYGYTFGSGTRLTVV.

This chain uses TRBV7-9 with TRBJ2-1, with 7 bases aligning to TRBD1. The CDR3 consists of 15 residues. The J segment lost 0 bases and the V segment lost 5 bases, leaving 4 bases of the junction unmatched. CDR1 is SEHNR and CDR2 is FQNEAQ in the germline V gene (reference sequence). The CDR3 loop is CASSPDRSSYNEQFF. The CDR3 nucleotides read TGTGCCAGCAGCCCGGACAGGAGCTCCTACAATGAGCAGTTCTTC.

This clone has only a few counts. The V call is TRBV29-1, the J call TRBJ1-2; 7 nucleotides align to TRBD1. Looked up from germline, CDR1 is SQVTM and CDR2 is ANQGSEA. This CDR3 has 13 amino acids. Losses at the gene ends were 7 bases for V and 4 bases for J; bases not matched to a gene: 9. The CDR3 coding sequence is TGCAGCGCCGCGACAGGGCCATTCTATGGCTACACCTTC. Its protein product is CSAATGPFYGYTF.

The rearrangement uses TRBV25-1 and TRBJ1-1; a weak D match, TRBD1 (5 bases). Germline lookup yields CDR1 MGHDK and CDR2 SYGVNS. Trimming cost V 6 bases and J 0 bases, with 8 bases left between them. CDR3 length: 13 amino acids. The CDR3 region is CASRGGLNTEAFF. In DNA form, the CDR3 reads TGTGCCAGCAGGGGGGGGTTGAACACTGAAGCTTTCTTT.

The chain links TRBV6-5 to TRBJ2-2, with TRBD2 matching 15 bases. Germline CDR1 reads MNHEY; CDR2 reads SVGAGI. The trim removed 6 bases at V and 6 bases at J, leaving 2 bases unmatched. This CDR3 has 15 amino acids. For the CDR3, the DNA is TGTGCCAGCAGGGGACTAGCGGGGGGATCCGGGGAGCTGTTTTTT. Protein: CASRGLAGGSGELFF.

The DNA of the CDR3 is TGTGCCAGCAGTGCTCCCCTCGGTGAGCAGTTCTTC. Its protein is CASSAPLGEQFF. The chain couples TRBV6-1 to TRBJ2-1; D remains ambiguous. CDR3 length: 12 amino acids. The germline CDR1 and CDR2 sequences are MNHNS and SASEGT. Trimming stripped 4 bases from V and 9 bases from J, with 10 bases between.